This passage covers 2 T cell receptor beta chains from one sample sequenced in a study of metastatic and nonmetastatic thyroid tumors. TCRdb re-processed the PCR reads through MiXCR. Of about 33,000 clones in the sample, over 15% were seen once. Thyroid surgery was preceded by no treatment in any patient. Source material: blood. Receptors originate from a male donor with papillary thyroid cancer or a benign thyroid nodule (not recorded which). Some clones in this sample may be carry-over from other donors' samples.

This chain links TRBV5-1 with TRBJ1-1; 10 nucleotides match TRBD1. The length of the CDR3 is 14 residues. J lost 5 bases, V lost 7 bases, and 8 bases had no gene match. Germline V gene data show CDR1 as SGHRS and CDR2 as YFSETQ. The CDR3 spells CASVFDRGRTEAFF. The CDR3 coding sequence is TGCGCCAGCGTGTTTGACAGGGGGCGGACTGAAGCTTTCTTT.

Details on this clone: The junction shows a germline mismatch at one end, possibly a read error. The rearrangement links TRBV28 to TRBJ2-6, with a possible D match to TRBD2 (6 bases). The CDR3 has 15 amino acids. The germline V gene encodes CDR1 MDHEN and CDR2 SYDVKM. The CDR3 protein is CASSPGGTGSNVLTF. The CDR3 region has the DNA TGTGCCAGCAGCCCCGGGGGAACTGGGTCCAACGTCCTGACTTTC. Complete variable domain (other parts from reference TRBV28 and TRBJ2-6): DVKVTQSSRYLVKRTGEKVFLECVQDMDHENMFWYRQDPGLGLRLIYFSYDVKMKEKGDIPEGYSVSREKKERFSLILESASTNQTSMYLCASSPGGTGSNVLTFGAGSRLTVL.